This TCR beta chain is drawn from a study of CD8 T cells in ankylosing spondylitis. This clonotype was seen ten or more times. The antigen remains unidentified. Each CDR3 protein is one row after TCRdb ran MiXCR on the 5' RACE reads. There are 400,000 or so distinct CDR3 sequences in the sample; 25% to 30% occur only once, and about 1% lies in the top ten. Study findings and constraints: A TCR beta motif of eight or nine highly homologous variants seemed to mark ankylosing spondylitis blood.

CDR3 size: 13 residues. In germline, CDR1 is LNHNV, CDR2 YYDKDF (reference sequence). Trimming removed 2 bases from V and 6 bases from J; junction bases left unmatched: 3. The genes are TRBV15 and TRBJ1-1; 7 bases agree with TRBD1. The sample comprised blood, either unsorted or a sorted T cell fraction (not recorded which). This clonotype was sampled from a male donor with ankylosing spondylitis. CDR3 sequence (DNA): TGTGCCACCAGCAGAAAACAGGGGTCTGAAGCTTTCTTT. Protein product: CATSRKQGSEAFF.